This TCR beta chain was sequenced in a study of T-cell memory formation after mild COVID-19. About the research overall: TCR clustering was largely donor specific.

Study-level results: Clones that contracted from day 15 to 85 were balanced CD4/CD8, while later expanders leaned CD4+. Of the contracting clones, CD4+ ones lay mainly in CM and EM, and CD8+ ones in EMRA.

TCRdb re-derived calls from the 5' RACE reads in MiXCR, one entry per CDR3 protein. The sample consists of 250,000 or so distinct CDR3 sequences, about 20% of them appearing once. Trimming pared 2 bases from V and 5 bases from J, leaving 9 bases between. The germline V gene encodes CDR1 SGHVS and CDR2 FNYEAQ. The CDR3 runs 13 residues. This clonotype came up many times. Antigen specificity is unknown. Sequencing used PBMCs or a T cell subset sorted from them (not recorded which). The chain employs TRBV7-6 and TRBJ2-5; D ambiguous. This TCR was recovered from a man aged 18 to 30 who had mild COVID-19 (a few samples of this study predate the infection). Cell type and time point are not known. CDR3 residues: CASSLRDVETQYF. In nucleotides, the CDR3 is TGTGCCAGCAGCTTAAGGGATGTCGAGACCCAGTACTTC.